This T cell receptor (beta chain) was retrieved from a study of CD8 T cells in Susac syndrome. Sequencing of TCR beta was performed on blood CD8+ and CD4+ T cells. In contrast to the negatively isolated CD8+ and CD4+ T cells, TEMRA cells were FACS-enriched. The V gene's germline CDR1 is MNHEY and CDR2 SVGEGT. Trimming shortened V by 6 bases and J by 0 bases, and 16 bases separated the two germline ends. The CDR3 totals 16 residues. The RNA, 0.5 to 1 ug, was put through reverse transcription using random hexamers. Coverage of TCR beta CDR3 amplification by immunoSEQ multiplex PCR extended to 54 Vbeta and 13 Jbeta. TCRdb reprocessed the immunoSEQ multiplex PCR reads with MiXCR, giving one entry per CDR3 protein. This sample has tens of thousands of distinct CDR3 sequences, with 93% found just once. A single count supports this clonotype.

Sequencing input: CD4+ T cells from PBMCs. V is TRBV6-2 or TRBV6-3 and J is TRBJ2-3; perhaps TRBD2 as D (6 bases). The TCR originated in a human donor with Susac syndrome. This chain's CDR3 is CASRGGAAGSTDTQYF. The CDR3 DNA follows: TGTGCCAGCAGGGGGGGAGCCGCCGGGAGCACAGATACGCAGTATTTT.